This is a list of T cell receptor beta chains from one sample in a study of shared clonotypes between healthy human individuals. Libraries were prepared by immunoSEQ multiplex PCR; TCRdb keeps only in-frame clonotypes and omits some of them. The sample carries some 1.5 million clones, 98% recorded once. The sample was naive CD4+ T cells sorted from blood. The receptors stem from a man in his thirties or forties in good health. Both conserved end residues are part of each CDR3. A D gene is named only where the DNA matches it firmly. Expanded clones are given a class, and other clones once, few, many or no size at all.

NA	TRBV25-1	TRBD1	TRBJ2-1	TGTGCCAGCAGTGAGGGACAGCGGGAGCAGTTCTTC	CASSEGQREQFF
NA	TRBV6-5	NA	TRBJ2-1	TGTGCCAGCAGTCCCGGAGTGTCTGGTGAGCAGTTCTTC	CASSPGVSGEQFF
few	TRBV5-6	NA	TRBJ2-3	TGTGCCAGCAGCTTGGTAACAGATACGCAGTATTTT	CASSLVTDTQYF
NA	TRBV18	NA	TRBJ1-1	TGTGCCAGCTCACCTAACGGGGGGGCAGGGACAAAGTCTCAGGCAGCTTTCTTT	CASSPNGGAGTKSQAAFF
NA	TRBV15	NA	TRBJ2-2	TGTGCCACCAGCAGAGATCTAGGGGGCACCGGGGAGCTGTTTTTT	CATSRDLGGTGELFF
NA	TRBV5-4	NA	TRBJ1-4	TGTGCCAGCAGCTTGTATCGAGGTGAAAAACTGTTTTTT	CASSLYRGEKLFF
NA	TRBV5-1	NA	TRBJ2-7	TGCGCCAGCAGCGCCTACAGGGTTTCCTACGAGCAGTACTTC	CASSAYRVSYEQYF
NA	TRBV2	NA	TRBJ1-5	TGTGCCAGCAGTGGGAGAGACAGGCAGCCCCAGCATTTT	CASSGRDRQPQHF
few	TRBV10-2	NA	TRBJ1-1	TGCGCCAGCAGTGAGGAGGGAGTGACGGTGAACACTGAAGCTTTCTTT	CASSEEGVTVNTEAFF
NA	TRBV5-4	NA	TRBJ1-2	TGTGCCAGCAGCCCCGAACCAGGAGGTAACTATGGCTACACCTTC	CASSPEPGGNYGYTF
NA	TRBV19	TRBD2	TRBJ2-7	TGTGCCAGTAGTATAACTAGCGGGTTCTACGAGCAGTACTTC	CASSITSGFYEQYF
NA	TRBV27	NA	TRBJ2-3	TGTGCCAGCAGTTTTACCCCCCTAGCGTACACAGATACGCAGTATTTT	CASSFTPLAYTDTQYF
NA	TRBV27	NA	TRBJ1-5	TGTGCCAGCAGTTTACGTGGGGGGGCGGGCAATCAGCCCCAGCATTTT	CASSLRGGAGNQPQHF
NA	TRBV19	NA	TRBJ2-4	TGTGCCAGTAGTATAACGCCGGTTCGAGCCAAAAACATTCAGTACTTC	CASSITPVRAKNIQYF
NA	TRBV7-7	NA	TRBJ1-1	TGTGCTAGCAGCTTAAACGAGAACACTGAAGCTTTCTTT	CASSLNENTEAFF
NA	TRBV5-4	NA	TRBJ1-1	TGTGCCAGCAGCGCACGACGGAAGAACACTGAAGCTTTCTTT	CASSARRKNTEAFF
NA	TRBV6-5	NA	TRBJ1-2	TGTGCCAGCAGTTACGACAGCTATAACTATGGCTACACCTTC	CASSYDSYNYGYTF
NA	TRBV28	TRBD2	TRBJ2-7	TGTGCCAGCAGTTTGCCTAGCGGGAGGGTTGAGCAGTACTTC	CASSLPSGRVEQYF
NA	TRBV28	TRBD2	TRBJ2-1	TGTTTCTCCAGCGGGACGGACGGCCGGCATCCCTACAATGAGCAGTTCTTC	CFSSGTDGRHPYNEQFF
NA	TRBV29-1	NA	TRBJ2-5	TGCAGCGTTGTTCCGGGGCAAGAGACCCAGTACTTC	CSVVPGQETQYF
NA	TRBV18	NA	TRBJ2-5	TGTGCCAGCTCACTTCGTATCCAAGAGACCCAGTACTTC	CASSLRIQETQYF
NA	TRBV6-5	NA	TRBJ1-1	TGTGCCAGCAGTAGACAGAAAATGAACACTGAAGCTTTCTTT	CASSRQKMNTEAFF
NA	TRBV9	TRBD2	TRBJ2-1	TGTGCCAGCAGCCTCCGAGGGGGACTAGCGGGAGATAATGAGCAGTTCTTC	CASSLRGGLAGDNEQFF
NA	TRBV4-1	NA	TRBJ2-3	TGCGCCAGCAGCCAAGCCGATGGGGCCCCAATACTCACAGATACGCAGTATTTT	CASSQADGAPILTDTQYF
NA	TRBV27	TRBD2	TRBJ2-7	TGTGCCAGCAGACTAGCGGGACACAACTACGAGCAGTACTTC	CASRLAGHNYEQYF
NA	TRBV9	TRBD1	TRBJ1-4	TGTGCCAGCAGCGCCCCAGGGGGATTTAATGAAAAACTGTTTTTT	CASSAPGGFNEKLFF
NA	TRBV5-1	TRBD2	TRBJ2-1	TGCGCCAGCAGCTTGGATTCCGTGGGACTAGCCTACAATGAGCAGTTCTTC	CASSLDSVGLAYNEQFF
NA	TRBV2	TRBD2	TRBJ2-7	TGTGCCAGCAGGACCGGACTAGCGGGAGGCATCACCTACGAGCAGTACTTC	CASRTGLAGGITYEQYF
NA	TRBV7-9	NA	TRBJ1-2	TGTGCCAGCAGAGAACCAGGGAGCTCTGACTATGGCTACACCTTC	CASREPGSSDYGYTF
NA	TRBV19	TRBD2	TRBJ2-1	TGTGCCAGCACTCTACTGGGCGGGAGGGCCAACAATGAGCAGTTCTTC	CASTLLGGRANNEQFF
NA	TRBV6-6	NA	TRBJ1-1	TGTGCCAGCAGTCCTTGGGGGGGAGGGTCGAACACTGAAGCTTTCTTT	CASSPWGGGSNTEAFF
NA	TRBV10-3	TRBD1	TRBJ2-5	TGTGCTGTCTCGGGGGACAGGGGGTACCAAGAGACCCAGTACTTC	CAVSGDRGYQETQYF
once	TRBV4-1	NA	TRBJ2-7	TGCGCCAGCAGCCAAGCGACAGGGGAGGGGTACGAGCAGTACTTC	CASSQATGEGYEQYF
NA	TRBV15	NA	TRBJ2-7	TGTGCCACCCGTCAGCAATCCCGCAGCAGACAGCCCTACGAGCAGTACTTC	CATRQQSRSRQPYEQYF
NA	TRBV18	TRBD1	TRBJ1-2	TGTGCCAGCTCACCACTGGGACAGGACTATGGCTACACCTTC	CASSPLGQDYGYTF
NA	TRBV29-1	TRBD1	TRBJ2-7	TGCAGCGTTGTAAGGAGGACAGGTAGCTCCTACGAGCAGTACTTC	CSVVRRTGSSYEQYF
NA	TRBV28	NA	TRBJ2-7	TGTGCCAGCAGTTTGCCAGGGTTTGGATACGAGCAGTACTTC	CASSLPGFGYEQYF
NA	TRBV7-9	TRBD2	TRBJ2-5	TGTGCCAGCAGCTTAGGTCTAGCGGGAGGACAAGAGACCCAGTACTTC	CASSLGLAGGQETQYF
NA	TRBV5-8	TRBD2	TRBJ2-3	TGTGCCAGCAGCCTAATGGAGACTAGCGGGAGGGCAACAGATACGCAGTATTTT	CASSLMETSGRATDTQYF
once	TRBV7-8	NA	TRBJ1-1	TGTGCCAGCAGCTTTCGTGGGGGGATGACTGAAGCTTTCTTT	CASSFRGGMTEAFF
NA	TRBV5-1	NA	TRBJ2-5	TGCGCCAGCAGCCCAACAGGGGTGGCGGGACAAGAGACCCAGTACTTC	CASSPTGVAGQETQYF
NA	TRBV2	NA	TRBJ2-7	TGTGCCAGCAGTCGGCAGGGTACGACCTACGAGCAGTACTTC	CASSRQGTTYEQYF
NA	TRBV6-5	TRBD1	TRBJ1-4	TGTGCCAGCAGTGGGACAGCAACTAATGAAAAACTGTTTTTT	CASSGTATNEKLFF
NA	TRBV7-9	NA	TRBJ2-6	TGTGCCAGCAGCTTAGGGGCAGGTGACTCTGGGGCCAACGTCCTGACTTTC	CASSLGAGDSGANVLTF
NA	TRBV6-6	NA	TRBJ2-1	TGTGCCAGCATTGGGGGAGCGCTGCCTAATGAGCAGTTCTTC	CASIGGALPNEQFF
NA	TRBV11-2	NA	TRBJ1-3	TGTGCCAGCAGTACGGACGACAGGCTTCTCTCCGGAAACACCATATATTTT	CASSTDDRLLSGNTIYF
NA	TRBV18	NA	TRBJ1-1	TGTGCCAGCTCACCAAGCTACGCGGGGACTGAAGCTTTCTTT	CASSPSYAGTEAFF
NA	TRBV4-1	NA	TRBJ2-7	TGCGCCAGCAGCTTCGGACAGCTGGGCTCCTACGAGCAGTACTTC	CASSFGQLGSYEQYF
NA	TRBV5-6	TRBD1	TRBJ2-7	TGTGCCAGCAGCTTCATTCGGACAGGGGGGTACGAGCAGTACTTC	CASSFIRTGGYEQYF
NA	TRBV2	NA	TRBJ1-2	TGTGCCAGCAGGGCCCAGGGGAACTATGGCTACACCTTC	CASRAQGNYGYTF
NA	TRBV4-2	NA	TRBJ1-5	TGTGCCAGCAGCCAAGATCCGAGCAGGGCAGGTCCGCCCCAGCATTTT	CASSQDPSRAGPPQHF